What follows are 11 T cell receptor beta chains derived from one specimen sequenced in a study of Graves' ophthalmopathy and Graves' hyperthyroidism. CDR3 regions of TCR beta were amplified from RNA transcripts. HTBI primers were employed in first-round RT-PCR, then a second-round multiplex PCR followed. TCRdb ran MiXCR on the multiplex PCR reads and lists one entry per CDR3 protein. The top ten clones hold 12% of a sample with a few hundred thousand distinct CDR3 sequences, about a sixth of them seen once. The specimen sequenced was peripheral blood. The receptors were sampled from an adult man with Graves' ophthalmopathy.

The table lists this clonotype with many counts. J is TRBJ1-2 and V is TRBV5-1, with D maybe TRBD1 (6 bases). CDR1 is SGHRS and CDR2 is YFSETQ in the germline V gene. The CDR3 is 16 residues long. Trimming removed 1 base from V and 4 bases from J, with 17 bases in between. The CDR3, as DNA: TGCGCCAGCAGCTTGACACGGACAGCCGGCCCCTATGGCTACACCTTC. Its translation is CASSLTRTAGPYGYTF.

This clonotype occurred many times. The chain couples TRBV28 to TRBJ1-3, with TRBD1 matching over 8 bases. Germline V gene lookup returns CDR1 MDHEN and CDR2 SYDVKM. The CDR3 is made up of 18 amino acids. The V gene end was trimmed by 1 base and the J gene end by 4 bases; junction bases not matched to a gene: 12. CDR3 nucleotides: TGTGCCAGCAGTTTATCCCGGGACAGGCCCGAGCGGGGAAACACCATATATTTT. Residues: CASSLSRDRPERGNTIYF.

In this sample, this clonotype turned up many times. V usage is TRBV12-5 and J usage is TRBJ1-1; D is undetermined. Trimming left V 4 bases short and J 5 bases short, with 11 bases between. The CDR3 totals 13 residues. The germline gives CDR1 LGHNT, CDR2 FRNRAP. The CDR3 nucleotides read TGTGCTAGTGGTTACACGCGGGGTACTGAAGCTTTCTTT. As protein: CASGYTRGTEAFF.

This clonotype was counted many times. The J gene is TRBJ2-2, the V gene TRBV7-8; TRBD1 matches at 9 bases. J was trimmed by 4 bases and V by 4 bases; bases with no gene match: 10. Germline V gene lookup returns CDR1 SGHVS and CDR2 FQNEAQ. The CDR3 totals 17 residues. Here the CDR3 DNA reads TGTGCCAGCAGCTCACTCACAGGGGGCATGGGCACCGGGGAGCTGTTTTTT. Encoded protein: CASSSLTGGMGTGELFF.

This chain joins TRBV14 and TRBJ2-2; possible D gene TRBD1, 6 bases. From germline, CDR1 is SGHDN and CDR2 FVKESK. Trimming cost V 4 bases and J 5 bases, with 11 bases left between them. The CDR3 has 14 amino acids. The CDR3 is CASSPNRVTGELFF. CDR3 coding DNA: TGTGCCAGCAGCCCCAACAGGGTGACCGGGGAGCTGTTTTTT.

This clonotype has at least ten counts. CDR3 DNA sequence: TGTGCCACCAGTGAGTCCGGGACAGGGGTTCGATCCTACGAGCAGTACTTC. Residues: CATSESGTGVRSYEQYF. This chain uses TRBV24-1 with TRBJ2-7; 10 positions agree with TRBD1. Trimming took 4 bases from V and 1 from J; bases not matched to a gene: 9. Germline CDR1 reads KGHDR; CDR2 reads SFDVKD. The CDR3 is 17 residues long.

This clonotype has more than one count but fewer than ten. The V and J genes are TRBV6-1 and TRBJ2-5; D is possibly TRBD2 (7 bases). This CDR3 has 14 residues. In germline, CDR1 is MNHNS, CDR2 SASEGT. V gave up 7 bases and J gave up 5 bases, with 17 bases separating them. CDR3 amino acids: CASMSRGGHETQYF. For the CDR3, the DNA is TGTGCCAGCATGTCCCGCGGGGGACATGAGACCCAGTACTTC.

DNA of the CDR3: TGCAGTGCTAGAGATGGGGGGAGGGCCACCTACGAGCAGTACTTC. The encoded protein is CSARDGGRATYEQYF. The gene calls are TRBV20-1 and TRBJ2-7, with TRBD2 identical over 7 bases. The trim removed 0 bases at V and 2 bases at J, leaving 7 bases unmatched. There are 15 residues in the CDR3. Germline CDR1 reads DFQATT; CDR2 reads SNEGSKA (reference sequence).

This clonotype was recorded at least ten times. V and J are TRBV5-1 and TRBJ2-3, with a weak D call TRBD2 (5 bases). CDR1 and CDR2 from the germline V gene are SGHRS and YFSETQ. The CDR3 consists of 14 residues. The V gene lost 4 bases and the J gene lost 2 bases, with 11 bases spanning the gap. CDR3 in DNA: TGCGCCAGCAGCCCTGGACTTCACACAGATACGCAGTATTTT. As protein: CASSPGLHTDTQYF.

V usage is TRBV11-2 and J usage is TRBJ2-5, with 8 nucleotides matching TRBD1. CDR3 length: 16 residues. The germline V gene has CDR1 SGHAT and CDR2 FQNNGV. Trimming cost V 6 bases and J 2 bases; bases outside gene matches: 11. The CDR3 sequence: CASSEFGTGSQETQYF. For the CDR3, the DNA is TGTGCCAGCAGTGAATTTGGGACAGGATCACAAGAGACCCAGTACTTC.

This clonotype was detected ten times or more. V usage is TRBV7-2 and J usage is TRBJ2-7; the match to TRBD2 covers 10 bases. The CDR3 runs to 14 residues. V shed 5 bases and J 2 bases; nucleotides not matched to a gene: 3. CDR1 is SGHTA, CDR2 FQGNSA, per germline. The CDR3: CASSTLAGAYEQYF. CDR3 in DNA: TGTGCCAGCAGCACTCTAGCGGGGGCCTACGAGCAGTACTTC.